The 21 T cell receptor beta chains in this list originate from one sample, sequenced in a study of blood T cell repertoires in COVID-19. The assay was immunoSEQ multiplex PCR, and TCRdb's table has in-frame clones only and misses some. This sample has roughly 670,000 clones, with 80% to 90% found just once. The sample consisted of peripheral blood. The receptors come from a woman aged 18-29 years with acute or convalescent COVID-19.

In regard to this clone: The sample contains more than one DNA sequence encoding this CDR3. The gene calls are TRBV2 and TRBJ1-5, with a tentative D call TRBD1 (6 bases). Germline V gene sequence: CDR1 SNHLY, CDR2 FYNNEI. V was shortened by 6 bases and J by 4 bases, with 7 bases between the two germline ends. The CDR3 length is 12 residues. CDR3 protein: CASRQGNQPQHF. DNA for the CDR3: TGTGCCAGCAGACAGGGTAATCAGCCCCAGCATTTT.

The chain is built from TRBV7-2 and TRBJ1-3; D possibly corresponds to TRBD1 (5 bases). Germline CDR1 SGHTA, CDR2 FQGNSA. CDR3 length: 19 residues. Trimming cost V 1 base and J 0 bases, with 19 bases left between them. The CDR3 is CASSLELGGVPHSGNTIYF. CDR3 nucleotide sequence: TGTGCCAGCAGCTTAGAGTTGGGGGGGGTCCCCCACTCTGGAAACACCATATATTTT.

The chain has TRBV30 and TRBJ2-7; 8 bases agree with TRBD1. J was trimmed by 7 bases and V by 2 bases; bases with no gene match: 7. Germline CDR1 reads GTSNPN; CDR2 reads SVGIG (reference sequence). CDR3 length: 13 residues. CDR3 sequence (DNA): TGTGCCTGGAGTTCCCAGGGGGCGAGAGAGCAGTACTTC. It specifies CAWSSQGAREQYF.

The J gene is TRBJ1-1, the V gene TRBV11-1, with 11 bases lining up with TRBD1. This CDR3 contains 16 residues. Germline trimming cut 4 bases from V and 3 bases from J; bases unmatched to any gene: 7. Per the germline V gene, CDR1 is SGHAT and CDR2 is FQDESV (reference sequence). CDR3 in amino acids: CASSSGDRGIYTEAFF. CDR3 sequence (DNA): TGTGCCAGCAGCTCGGGGGACAGGGGGATTTACACTGAAGCTTTCTTT.

This clone occurred once. The V call is TRBV7-3, the J call TRBJ2-2; D may be TRBD1 (5 bases). Trimming pared 2 bases from V and 3 bases from J, leaving 13 bases between. Germline V CDR1 and CDR2: SGHTA, FQGTGA. The CDR3 extends over 16 amino acids. CDR3 in DNA: TGTGCCAGCAGCTTAGGTGTGGGGCTCGACACCGGGGAGCTGTTTTTT. The encoded protein is CASSLGVGLDTGELFF.

The chain recombines TRBV11-2 with TRBJ1-6; possible D gene TRBD1, 6 bases. Germline CDR1 and CDR2: SGHAT and FQNNGV. The CDR3 runs 16 residues. V was pared by 3 bases and J by 4 bases, with 13 bases between. DNA for the CDR3: TGTGCCAGCAGCTTCTCCGCGGGGGCGTATAATTCACCCCTCCACTTT. Residues: CASSFSAGAYNSPLHF.

The CDR3 sequence: CASKTDAYGYTF. The DNA of the CDR3 is TGTGCCAGCAAGACTGACGCCTATGGCTACACCTTC. V usage is TRBV2 and J usage is TRBJ1-2, with D unresolved. The germline CDR1 and CDR2 sequences are SNHLY and FYNNEI. V was cut by 7 bases and J by 4 bases, with 10 bases left in between. CDR3 size: 12 residues.

The chain links TRBV5-4 to TRBJ1-3; possibly TRBD1 for D (5 bases). Germline V CDR1 and CDR2: SGHNT, YYREEE (reference sequence). V shed 0 bases and J shed 8 bases, with 12 bases lying between them. The CDR3 totals 14 residues. CDR3 nucleotide sequence: TGTGCCAGCAGCTTGGGAACAGGTTGGGACACCATATATTTT. Its protein product is CASSLGTGWDTIYF.

The chain has TRBV7-3 and TRBJ2-1; TRBD2 matches 7 bases. Germline V gene data show CDR1 as SGHTA and CDR2 as FQGTGA. V was clipped by 0 bases and J by 5 bases; unmatched bases: 4. This CDR3 has 15 residues. In DNA form, the CDR3 reads TGTGCCAGCAGCTTAACCCGGACTAGAGACAATGAGCAGTTCTTC. It codes for CASSLTRTRDNEQFF.

V and J are TRBV7-2 and TRBJ2-3, with 9 bases aligning to TRBD2. V lost 4 bases to trimming and J lost 0 bases; unmatched junction nucleotides: 2. This CDR3 comprises 15 residues. CDR1 and CDR2 from the germline V gene are SGHTA and FQGNSA. The CDR3 bases are TGTGCCAGCAGCTCCAGCGGGGGGAGCACAGATACGCAGTATTTT. Translated: CASSSSGGSTDTQYF. The complete variable domain, with remaining parts taken from reference TRBV7-2 and TRBJ2-3, reads GAGVSQSPSNKVTEKGKDVELRCDPISGHTALYWYRQSLGQGLEFLIYFQGNSAPDKSGLPSDRFSAERTGGSVSTLTIQRTQQEDSAVYLCASSSSGGSTDTQYFGPGTRLTVL.

CDR3 DNA sequence: TGTGCCAGCAGTGCTTTGATCGTCTCCAGGGGTGGTGAAAAACTGTTTTTT. Amino acids: CASSALIVSRGGEKLFF. The rearrangement uses TRBV2 and TRBJ1-4, with D possibly being TRBD1 (6 bases). Trimming removed 4 bases at V and 7 bases at J, with 22 bases between. The V gene's germline CDR1 is SNHLY and CDR2 FYNNEI. CDR3 length: 17 amino acids.

V usage is TRBV9 and J usage is TRBJ1-6; D gene ambiguous. Germline V CDR1 and CDR2: SGDLS, YYNGEE. This CDR3 contains 15 residues. V lost 4 bases and J 9 bases, leaving 17 bases between the germline ends. The CDR3 protein is CASSPRVTEGSPLHF. CDR3 DNA: TGTGCCAGCAGCCCACGGGTAACAGAGGGTTCACCCCTCCACTTT.

The CDR3 reads CASSKDFYEQYF. In DNA, the CDR3 is TGTGCCAGCAGCAAGGACTTCTACGAGCAGTACTTC. This chain joins TRBV9 and TRBJ2-7; D perhaps matches TRBD2 (5 bases). The CDR3 loop spans 12 amino acids. Looked up from germline, CDR1 is SGDLS and CDR2 is YYNGEE. V lost 4 bases and J 3 bases, leaving 8 bases between the germline ends.

V gene TRBV5-1 combines with J gene TRBJ1-1; a weak D match, TRBD1 (6 bases). The ends were cut back, 0 bases at V and 3 bases at J, with 9 bases in the middle. From germline, CDR1 is SGHRS and CDR2 YFSETQ. The CDR3 is 14 residues long. CDR3 sequence (DNA): TGCGCCAGCAGCTTGGACAGGGTTCACACTGAAGCTTTCTTT. Protein sequence: CASSLDRVHTEAFF.

Written as DNA, the CDR3 is TGTGCCAGCAGCTTGGGGCCCGAGAGCTATGGCTACACCTTC. The encoded protein is CASSLGPESYGYTF. The rearrangement joins TRBV7-8 to TRBJ1-2, with D tentatively TRBD1 (5 bases). This CDR3 region has 14 residues. Germline CDR1 reads SGHVS; CDR2 reads FQNEAQ. Trimming cost V 3 bases and J 4 bases, with 12 bases left between them.

The chain combines TRBV6-1 with TRBJ1-2; possibly TRBD1 for D (5 bases). Germline loops: CDR1 MNHNS, CDR2 SASEGT. V gave up 3 bases and J gave up 8 bases, with 19 bases separating them. The CDR3 sequence is 15 residues long. This CDR3 is CASSDRRQPAGGYTF. In nucleotides, the CDR3 is TGTGCCAGCAGTGACAGAAGACAGCCGGCTGGAGGCTACACCTTC.

The V call is TRBV24-1, the J call TRBJ1-3; perhaps TRBD1 as D (5 bases). There are 15 residues in the CDR3. The ends were cut back, 3 bases at V and 0 bases at J, with 8 bases in the middle. Germline V gene lookup returns CDR1 KGHDR and CDR2 SFDVKD. In DNA, the CDR3 is TGTGCCACCAGTGATCCCAGGGACTCTGGAAACACCATATATTTT. It is translated as CATSDPRDSGNTIYF.

The V and J genes are TRBV7-9 and TRBJ1-4; 7 bases are a match to TRBD1. V gave up 5 bases and J gave up 5 bases; unmatched junction bases: 8. The germline gives CDR1 SEHNR, CDR2 FQNEAQ (reference sequence). The CDR3 has 15 amino acids. CDR3 loop: CASSPRTGPNEKLFF. The DNA for the CDR3 is TGTGCCAGCAGCCCCCGGACAGGCCCGAATGAAAAACTGTTTTTT. Using reference TRBV7-9 and TRBJ1-4 for the parts outside the CDR3, the full variable domain is DTGVSQNPRHKITKRGQNVTFRCDPISEHNRLYWYRQTLGQGPEFLTYFQNEAQLEKSRLLSDRFSAERPKGSFSTLEIQRTEQGDSAMYLCASSPRTGPNEKLFFGSGTQLSVL.

This clone occurred once. The chain is built from TRBV19 and TRBJ2-7, with TRBD1 matching over 7 bases. CDR1 and CDR2 from the germline V gene are LNHDA and SQIVND (reference sequence). V lost 3 bases, J lost 2 bases, and 10 bases stayed unmatched. The CDR3 consists of 16 residues. The CDR3 is CASSIDRVTGAYEQYF. The CDR3 region has the DNA TGTGCCAGTAGTATCGATCGTGTTACAGGGGCCTACGAGCAGTACTTC.

The chain employs TRBV12-3 or TRBV12-4 and TRBJ1-6, with unresolved D. V was pared by 3 bases and J by 8 bases, with 5 bases between. The CDR3 totals 12 residues. The CDR3 region is CASSFGDSPLHF. The CDR3, as DNA: TGTGCCAGCAGTTTCGGGGATTCACCCCTCCACTTT.

The gene calls are TRBV27 and TRBJ1-2, with no clear D. Trimming stripped 8 bases from V and 2 bases from J, with 12 bases between. The CDR3 is 13 residues long. Germline CDR1 reads MNHEY; CDR2 reads SMNVEV (reference sequence). The CDR3, as DNA: TGTGCCAGCGCCGAGCGGCCAAACTATGGCTACACCTTC. It encodes CASAERPNYGYTF.